This TCR beta chain is drawn from a study of spatial heterogeneity in lung cancer. As for the study in general: A consistent excess of beta-chain over alpha-chain sequences was detected.

This clonotype was counted ten times or more. What it binds is not known. As to time point: sample taken at primary tumor resection. The donors, 70 to 80 patients with untreated early-stage non-small cell lung cancer, provided the samples. The sequenced material consisted of unsorted whole RNA from tumor, nontumor lung or frozen PBMC. Study results and limitations: Within tumors, counts of expanded alpha and beta TCRs tracked tumor mutation counts.

Each molecule of TCR cDNA was tagged with one unique molecular identifier. MiXCR, applied by TCRdb to the 5' RACE reads, yields one record per CDR3 protein. The sample lists 8,300 or so distinct CDR3 sequences, about 4.5% occurring once. The CDR3 runs 15 residues. Trimming cost V 2 bases and J 0 bases, with 8 bases left between them. Germline values: CDR1 SGHTA, CDR2 FQGNSA. The sample was lung tumor tissue, taken at surgery. This clonotype originated in a female donor with early-stage non-small cell lung cancer. The chain carries TRBV7-2 and TRBJ2-4; D gene unclear. As DNA, the CDR3 is TGTGCCAGCAGCTTAACAGCATCAGCCAAAAACATTCAGTACTTC. Its translation: CASSLTASAKNIQYF.